The clone carrying this TCR beta chain was detected a few times. Its antigen is not known. The sample originates from a study of identical twins. No donor was unhealthy or non-Caucasian. In germline, CDR1 is MNHEY, CDR2 SVGAGI. The V gene lost 3 bases and the J gene lost 2 bases, with 16 bases spanning the gap. This CDR3 has 16 amino acids. Each CDR3 protein is one row after TCRdb ran MiXCR on the 5' RACE reads. Altogether approximately 620,000 distinct CDR3 sequences are present, roughly 8% being singletons, with the ten largest covering approximately 0.96%. Notes on the study in general: Beta clonotypes that were abundant in cord blood contained fewer insertions, a pattern absent from memory repertoires. Researchers reported excess low generation probability among twin-shared out-of-frame alpha sequences.

The sample was also reused in another study, on yellow fever vaccine responses in identical twins. That study adds: Twins' vaccine T cell responses were reported to seem partly convergent and partly personalized.

Sequencing used PBMCs. The chain has TRBV6-5 and TRBJ2-5, with D maybe TRBD1 (6 bases). This sequence originates from a woman aged 18-29 years in good health. The CDR3 region is CASSYTFGTNQETQYF. The CDR3 nucleotides are TGTGCCAGCAGTTATACCTTCGGGACAAATCAAGAGACCCAGTACTTC.